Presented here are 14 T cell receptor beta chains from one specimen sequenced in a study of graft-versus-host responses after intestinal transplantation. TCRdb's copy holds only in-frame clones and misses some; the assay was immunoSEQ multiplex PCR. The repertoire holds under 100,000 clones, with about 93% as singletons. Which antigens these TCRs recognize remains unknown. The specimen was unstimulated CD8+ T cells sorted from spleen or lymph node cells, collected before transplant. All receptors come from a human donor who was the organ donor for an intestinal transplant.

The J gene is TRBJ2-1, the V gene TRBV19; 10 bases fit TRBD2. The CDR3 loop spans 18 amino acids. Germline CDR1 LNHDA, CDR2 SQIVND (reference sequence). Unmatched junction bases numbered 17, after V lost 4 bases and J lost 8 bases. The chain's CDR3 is CASSTRTIPGLALDEQFF. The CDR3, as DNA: TGTGCCAGTAGTACACGAACTATACCGGGACTAGCGCTCGATGAGCAGTTCTTC.

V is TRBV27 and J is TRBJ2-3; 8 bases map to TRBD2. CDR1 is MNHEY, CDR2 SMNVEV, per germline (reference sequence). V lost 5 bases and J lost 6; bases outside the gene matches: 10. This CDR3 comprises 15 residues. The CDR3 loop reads CASSPPGLGADTQYF. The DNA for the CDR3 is TGTGCCAGCAGTCCACCGGGACTAGGGGCGGATACGCAGTATTTT.

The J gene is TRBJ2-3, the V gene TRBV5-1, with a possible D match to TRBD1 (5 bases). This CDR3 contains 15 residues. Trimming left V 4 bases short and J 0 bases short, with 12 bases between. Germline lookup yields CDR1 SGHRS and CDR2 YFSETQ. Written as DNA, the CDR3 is TGCGCCAGCAGCCTGGGATGGGGCAGCACAGATACGCAGTATTTT. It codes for CASSLGWGSTDTQYF.

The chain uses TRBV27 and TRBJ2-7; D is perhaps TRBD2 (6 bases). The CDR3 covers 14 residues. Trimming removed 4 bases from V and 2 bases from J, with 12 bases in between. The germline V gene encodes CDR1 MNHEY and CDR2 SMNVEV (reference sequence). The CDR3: CASSSAGPTYEQYF. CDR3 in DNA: TGTGCCAGCAGTTCTGCGGGACCCACCTACGAGCAGTACTTC.

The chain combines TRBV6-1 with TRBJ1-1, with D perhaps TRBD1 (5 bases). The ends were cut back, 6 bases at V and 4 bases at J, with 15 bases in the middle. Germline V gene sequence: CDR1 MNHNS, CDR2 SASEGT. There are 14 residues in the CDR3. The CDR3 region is CASSTEGVGTEAFF. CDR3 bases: TGTGCCAGCAGCACAGAAGGGGTCGGCACTGAAGCTTTCTTT.

CDR3 protein: CASSRGGSYNEQFF. CDR3 DNA: TGTGCCAGCAGTAGGGGGGGGAGTTACAATGAGCAGTTCTTC. The chain links TRBV7-9 to TRBJ2-1; D is possibly TRBD2 (7 bases). Germline V gives CDR1 SEHNR, CDR2 FQNEAQ (reference sequence). The CDR3 has 14 amino acids. Trimming took 6 bases from V and 4 from J, leaving 13 bases between them.

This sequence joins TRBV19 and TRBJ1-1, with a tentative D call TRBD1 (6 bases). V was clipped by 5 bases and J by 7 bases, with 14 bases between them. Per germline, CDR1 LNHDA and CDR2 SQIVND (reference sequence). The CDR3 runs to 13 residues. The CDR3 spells CASSPWTAYEAFF. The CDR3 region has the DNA TGTGCCAGTAGTCCATGGACAGCCTATGAAGCTTTCTTT.

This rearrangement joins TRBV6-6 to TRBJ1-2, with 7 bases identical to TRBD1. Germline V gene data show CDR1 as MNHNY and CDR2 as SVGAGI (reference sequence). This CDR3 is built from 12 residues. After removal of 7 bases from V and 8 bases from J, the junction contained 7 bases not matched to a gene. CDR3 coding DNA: TGTGCCAGCACCTATAACAGGGGCGGCTACACCTTC. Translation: CASTYNRGGYTF.

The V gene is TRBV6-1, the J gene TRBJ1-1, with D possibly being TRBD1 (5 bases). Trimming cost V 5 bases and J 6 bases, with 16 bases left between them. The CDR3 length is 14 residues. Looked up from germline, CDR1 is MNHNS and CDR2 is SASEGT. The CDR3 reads CASSPRAGFAEAFF. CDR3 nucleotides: TGTGCCAGCAGTCCCCGAGCAGGGTTCGCTGAAGCTTTCTTT.

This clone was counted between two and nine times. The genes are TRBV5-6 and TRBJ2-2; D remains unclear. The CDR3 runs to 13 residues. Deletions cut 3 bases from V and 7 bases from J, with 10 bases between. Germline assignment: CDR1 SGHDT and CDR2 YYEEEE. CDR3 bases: TGTGCCAGCAGCTGGCCCAGCGTCGGGGAGCTGTTTTTT. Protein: CASSWPSVGELFF. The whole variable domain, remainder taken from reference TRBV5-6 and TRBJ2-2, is DAGVTQSPTHLIKTRGQQVTLRCSPKSGHDTVSWYQQALGQGPQFIFQYYEEEERQRGNFPDRFSGHQFPNYSSELNVNALLLGDSALYLCASSWPSVGELFFGEGSRLTVL.

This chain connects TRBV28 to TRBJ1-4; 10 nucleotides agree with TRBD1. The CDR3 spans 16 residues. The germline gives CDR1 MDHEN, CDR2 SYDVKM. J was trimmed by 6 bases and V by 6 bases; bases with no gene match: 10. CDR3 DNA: TGTGCCAGCAGCGCTTTCCGACAGGGGGCATATGAAAAACTGTTTTTT. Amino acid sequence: CASSAFRQGAYEKLFF.

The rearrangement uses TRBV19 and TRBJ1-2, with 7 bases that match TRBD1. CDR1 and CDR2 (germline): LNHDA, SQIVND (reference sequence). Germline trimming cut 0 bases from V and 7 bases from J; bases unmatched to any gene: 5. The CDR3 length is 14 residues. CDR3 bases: TGTGCCAGTAGTATAGACGCAGGGGGGTTTGGCTACACCTTC. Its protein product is CASSIDAGGFGYTF.

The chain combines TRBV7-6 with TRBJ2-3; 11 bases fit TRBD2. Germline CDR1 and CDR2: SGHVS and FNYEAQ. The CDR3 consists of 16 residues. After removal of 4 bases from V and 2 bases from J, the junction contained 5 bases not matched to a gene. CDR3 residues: CASSSGTSGLTDTQYF. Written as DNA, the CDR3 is TGTGCCAGCAGCTCGGGGACTAGCGGCCTCACAGATACGCAGTATTTT.

In nucleotides, the CDR3 is TGTGCCAGCAGCCAGGAAGACGGGTCCCACTCCTACGAGCAGTACTTC. Its protein product is CASSQEDGSHSYEQYF. The chain combines TRBV4-2 with TRBJ2-7; D ambiguous. V gave up 3 bases and J gave up 0 bases, with 15 bases separating them. The CDR3 covers 16 residues. The germline V gene encodes CDR1 LGHNA and CDR2 YNFKEQ.